This TCR beta chain stems from a study of blood T cell repertoires in COVID-19. CDR1 is GTSNPN, CDR2 SVGIG, per germline (reference sequence). The CDR3 extends over 15 amino acids. Trimming at V came to 1 base and at J to 5 bases, leaving 10 bases not matched to a gene. The table came from immunoSEQ multiplex PCR; TCRdb's copy has only in-frame clones and leaves some out. Among 150,000 to 200,000 clones, roughly 80% were seen once, and the ten largest hold about 0.95%. The J gene is TRBJ2-5, the V gene TRBV30; 7 bases agree with TRBD1. This TCR was recovered from a man aged 60-69 years with COVID-19, enrolled during active disease. Sequences were obtained from peripheral blood. CDR3 nucleotides: TGTGCCTGGAGTGCCCTCGGAAGGGGGCGGGAGACCCAGTACTTC. It specifies CAWSALGRGRETQYF.